This T cell receptor (beta chain) comes out of a study of cytomegalovirus exposure and HLA in healthy donors. About the study: Unique TCRs numbering about 85 million, obtained from HLA-typed donors, made up an early data release.

Primers included in the PCR were 60 Vbeta and 13 Jbeta primers. Original processing notes: Roughly 81 million unique TCR beta chains, some 11 million shared, were counted in a later analysis. Only in-frame clones appear in the TCRdb table, and some are missing; sequencing was by immunoSEQ multiplex PCR. V, J and clone size are taken as reported in that table, and D and trimming were inferred from the DNA itself. The sample holds fewer than 65,000 clones; approximately 87% are singletons and the top ten take 1.4% to 1.5%. The CDR3 sequence is 14 residues long. The V end lost 5 bases, the J end lost 5 bases, and 15 bases lay between the germline ends. CDR1 SEHNR and CDR2 FQNEAQ come from the germline V gene (reference sequence).

Specimen: PBMCs. The chain uses TRBV7-9 and TRBJ1-2, with D possibly matching TRBD1 (6 bases). This sequence originates from a man between 18 and 29 years old in good health and CMV-seronegative. The CDR3 here is CASSPNPGEYGYTF. The CDR3 DNA is TGTGCCAGCAGCCCTAACCCAGGGGAGTATGGCTACACCTTC.